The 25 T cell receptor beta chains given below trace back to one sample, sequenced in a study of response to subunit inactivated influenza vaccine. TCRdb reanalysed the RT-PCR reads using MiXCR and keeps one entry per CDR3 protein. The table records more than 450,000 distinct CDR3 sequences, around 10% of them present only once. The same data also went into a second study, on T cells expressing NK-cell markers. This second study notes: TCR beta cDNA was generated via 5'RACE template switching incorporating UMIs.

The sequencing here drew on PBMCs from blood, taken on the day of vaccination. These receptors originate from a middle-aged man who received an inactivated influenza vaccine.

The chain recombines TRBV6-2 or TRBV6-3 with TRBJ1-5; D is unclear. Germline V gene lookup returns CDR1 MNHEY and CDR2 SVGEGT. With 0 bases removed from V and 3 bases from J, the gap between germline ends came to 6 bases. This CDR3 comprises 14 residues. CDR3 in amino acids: CASSYSIINQPQHF. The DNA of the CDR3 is TGTGCCAGCAGTTACTCGATTATCAATCAGCCCCAGCATTTT.

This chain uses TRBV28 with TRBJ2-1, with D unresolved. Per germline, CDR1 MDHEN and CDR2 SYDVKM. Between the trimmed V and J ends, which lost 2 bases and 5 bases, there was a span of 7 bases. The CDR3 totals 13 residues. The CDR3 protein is CASSLLSNNEQFF. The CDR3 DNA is TGTGCCAGCAGTTTACTCTCGAACAATGAGCAGTTCTTC. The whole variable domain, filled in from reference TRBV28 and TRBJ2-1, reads DVKVTQSSRYLVKRTGEKVFLECVQDMDHENMFWYRQDPGLGLRLIYFSYDVKMKEKGDIPEGYSVSREKKERFSLILESASTNQTSMYLCASSLLSNNEQFFGPGTRLTVL.

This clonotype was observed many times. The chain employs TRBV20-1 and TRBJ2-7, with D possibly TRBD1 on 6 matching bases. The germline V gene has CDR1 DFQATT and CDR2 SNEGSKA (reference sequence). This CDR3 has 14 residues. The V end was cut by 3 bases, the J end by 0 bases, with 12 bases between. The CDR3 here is CSAREEDSSYEQYF. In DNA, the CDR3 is TGCAGTGCTAGGGAAGAGGACAGCTCCTACGAGCAGTACTTC.

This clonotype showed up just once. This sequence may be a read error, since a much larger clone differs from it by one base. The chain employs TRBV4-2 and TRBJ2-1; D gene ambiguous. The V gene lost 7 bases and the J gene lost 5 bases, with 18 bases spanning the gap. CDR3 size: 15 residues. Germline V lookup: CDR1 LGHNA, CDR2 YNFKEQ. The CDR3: CASNLEARTNNEQFF. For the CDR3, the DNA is TGTGCCAGCAACCTAGAAGCTCGGACGAACAATGAGCAGTTCTTC.

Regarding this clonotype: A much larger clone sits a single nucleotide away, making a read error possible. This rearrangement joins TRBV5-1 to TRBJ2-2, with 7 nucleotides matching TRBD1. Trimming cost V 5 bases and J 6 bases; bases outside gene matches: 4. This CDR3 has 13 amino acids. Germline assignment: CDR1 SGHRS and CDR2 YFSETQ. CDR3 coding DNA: TGCGCCAGCAGACAGGGGATGTCCGGGGAGCTGTTTTTT. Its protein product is CASRQGMSGELFF.

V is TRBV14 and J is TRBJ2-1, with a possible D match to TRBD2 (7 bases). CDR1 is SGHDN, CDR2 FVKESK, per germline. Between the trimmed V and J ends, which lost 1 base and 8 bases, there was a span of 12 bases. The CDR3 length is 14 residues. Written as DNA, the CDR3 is TGTGCCAGCAGCCAAGGACCCGGGGGGCATGAGCAGTTCTTC. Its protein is CASSQGPGGHEQFF.

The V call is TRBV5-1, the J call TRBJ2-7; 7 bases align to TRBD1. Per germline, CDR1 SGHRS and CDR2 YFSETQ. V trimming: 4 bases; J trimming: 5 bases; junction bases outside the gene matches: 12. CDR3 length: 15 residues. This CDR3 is CASSPRTGATHEQYF. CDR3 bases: TGCGCCAGCAGCCCAAGGACAGGTGCTACCCACGAGCAGTACTTC.

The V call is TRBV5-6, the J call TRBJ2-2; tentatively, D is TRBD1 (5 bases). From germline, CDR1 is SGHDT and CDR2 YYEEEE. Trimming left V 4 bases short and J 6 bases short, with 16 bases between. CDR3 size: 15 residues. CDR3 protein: CASSENPGKAGELFF. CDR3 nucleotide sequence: TGTGCCAGCAGCGAAAACCCAGGGAAGGCCGGGGAGCTGTTTTTT.

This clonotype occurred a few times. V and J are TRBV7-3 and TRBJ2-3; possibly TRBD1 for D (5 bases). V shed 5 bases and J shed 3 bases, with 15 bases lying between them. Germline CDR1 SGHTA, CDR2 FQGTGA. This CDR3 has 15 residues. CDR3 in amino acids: CASSPLGVQTDTQYF. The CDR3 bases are TGTGCCAGCAGCCCCTTAGGGGTCCAGACAGATACGCAGTATTTT.

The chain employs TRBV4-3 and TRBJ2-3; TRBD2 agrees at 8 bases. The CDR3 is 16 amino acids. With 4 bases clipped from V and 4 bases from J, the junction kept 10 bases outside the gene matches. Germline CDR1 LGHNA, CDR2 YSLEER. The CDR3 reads CASSPLGAGDSDTQYF. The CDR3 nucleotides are TGCGCCAGCAGCCCCTTGGGAGCGGGGGATTCAGATACGCAGTATTTT.

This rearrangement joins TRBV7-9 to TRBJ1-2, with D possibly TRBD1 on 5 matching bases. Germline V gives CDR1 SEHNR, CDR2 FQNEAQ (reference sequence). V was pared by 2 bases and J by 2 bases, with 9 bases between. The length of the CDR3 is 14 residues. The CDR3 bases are TGTGCCAGCAGCTTACTCAGGGTGAACTATGGCTACACCTTC. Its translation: CASSLLRVNYGYTF.

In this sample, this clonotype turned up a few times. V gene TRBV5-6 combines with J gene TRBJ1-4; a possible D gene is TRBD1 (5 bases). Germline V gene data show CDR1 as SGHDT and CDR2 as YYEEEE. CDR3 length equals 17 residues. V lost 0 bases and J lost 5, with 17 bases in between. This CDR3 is CASSLGGAPMANEKLFF. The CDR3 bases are TGTGCCAGCAGCTTGGGCGGGGCGCCTATGGCGAATGAAAAACTGTTTTTT.

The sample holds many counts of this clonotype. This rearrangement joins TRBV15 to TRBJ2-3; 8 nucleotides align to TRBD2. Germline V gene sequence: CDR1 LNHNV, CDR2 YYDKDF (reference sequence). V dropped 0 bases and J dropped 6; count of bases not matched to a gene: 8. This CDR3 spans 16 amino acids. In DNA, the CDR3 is TGTGCCACCAGCAGAGATTTACTAGCGGCCGGGGATACGCAGTATTTT. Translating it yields CATSRDLLAAGDTQYF.

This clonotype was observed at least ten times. The CDR3 DNA follows: TGCGCCAGTCATCGAACAGGGGAACGCACAGATACGCAGTATTTT. Translation: CASHRTGERTDTQYF. The V gene is TRBV5-1, the J gene TRBJ2-3, with TRBD1 matching over 7 bases. Germline V lookup: CDR1 SGHRS, CDR2 YFSETQ. With 8 bases clipped from V and 1 base from J, the junction kept 10 bases outside the gene matches. The CDR3 runs 15 residues.

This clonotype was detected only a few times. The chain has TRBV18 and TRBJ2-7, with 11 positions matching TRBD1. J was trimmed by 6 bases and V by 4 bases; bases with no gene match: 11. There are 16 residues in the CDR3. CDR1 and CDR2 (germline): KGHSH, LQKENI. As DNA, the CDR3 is TGTGCCAGCTCACTAGGGAGAAGGACAGGGGGCTCCGAGCAGTACTTC. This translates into CASSLGRRTGGSEQYF.

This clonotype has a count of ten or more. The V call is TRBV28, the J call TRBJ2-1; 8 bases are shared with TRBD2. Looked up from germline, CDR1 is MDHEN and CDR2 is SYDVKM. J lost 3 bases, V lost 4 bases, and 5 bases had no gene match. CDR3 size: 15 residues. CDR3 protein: CASSSRLASYNEQFF. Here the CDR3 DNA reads TGTGCCAGCAGTTCGAGACTAGCGAGCTACAATGAGCAGTTCTTC. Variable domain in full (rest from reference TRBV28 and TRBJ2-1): DVKVTQSSRYLVKRTGEKVFLECVQDMDHENMFWYRQDPGLGLRLIYFSYDVKMKEKGDIPEGYSVSREKKERFSLILESASTNQTSMYLCASSSRLASYNEQFFGPGTRLTVL.

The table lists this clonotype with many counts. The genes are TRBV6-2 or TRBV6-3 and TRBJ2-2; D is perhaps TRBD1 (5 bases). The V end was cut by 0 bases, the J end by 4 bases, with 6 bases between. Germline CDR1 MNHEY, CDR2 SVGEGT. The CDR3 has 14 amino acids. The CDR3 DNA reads TGTGCCAGCAGTTACTCCAGGGCCACCGGGGAGCTGTTTTTT. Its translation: CASSYSRATGELFF.

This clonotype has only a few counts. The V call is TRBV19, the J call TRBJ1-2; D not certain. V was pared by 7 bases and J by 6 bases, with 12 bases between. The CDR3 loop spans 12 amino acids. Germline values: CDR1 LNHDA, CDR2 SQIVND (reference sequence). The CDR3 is CASTDILNGYTF. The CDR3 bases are TGTGCCAGTACCGATATCCTGAATGGCTACACCTTC.

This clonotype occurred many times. CDR3 DNA sequence: TGTGCCAGCAGTTTTAGGGGGCCGGGTGAAGCTTTCTTT. This translates into CASSFRGPGEAFF. The genes are TRBV27 and TRBJ1-1, with TRBD1 matching over 7 bases. The junction had 5 bases not matched to a gene; V was cut back by 3 bases and J by 7 bases. This CDR3 comprises 13 residues. Germline V gene sequence: CDR1 MNHEY, CDR2 SMNVEV (reference sequence).

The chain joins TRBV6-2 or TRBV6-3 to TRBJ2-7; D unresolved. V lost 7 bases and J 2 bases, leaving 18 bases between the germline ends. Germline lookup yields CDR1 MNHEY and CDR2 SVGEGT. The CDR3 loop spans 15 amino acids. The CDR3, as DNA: TGTGCCAGCAAGATTGCCCAGAACTTACCCTACGAGCAGTACTTC. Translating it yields CASKIAQNLPYEQYF.

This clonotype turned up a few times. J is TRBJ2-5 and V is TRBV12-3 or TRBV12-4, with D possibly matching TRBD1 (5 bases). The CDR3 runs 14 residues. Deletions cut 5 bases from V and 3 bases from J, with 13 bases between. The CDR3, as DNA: TGTGCCAGCAGTCTAAGCAGGGCAGAAGAGACCCAGTACTTC. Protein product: CASSLSRAEETQYF.

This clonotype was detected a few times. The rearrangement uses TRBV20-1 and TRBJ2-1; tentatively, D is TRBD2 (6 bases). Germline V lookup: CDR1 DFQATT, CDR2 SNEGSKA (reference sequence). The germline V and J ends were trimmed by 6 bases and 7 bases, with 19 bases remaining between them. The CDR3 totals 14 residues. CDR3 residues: CSAPASGPKNEQFF. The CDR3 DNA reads TGCAGTGCCCCCGCCAGCGGGCCAAAGAATGAGCAGTTCTTC.

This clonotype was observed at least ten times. CDR3 loop: CASSRVARETQYF. The CDR3 DNA is TGTGCCAGCAGCCGAGTAGCTCGGGAGACCCAGTACTTC. The gene calls are TRBV7-2 and TRBJ2-5; unclear D gene. V was clipped by 5 bases and J by 5 bases, with 12 bases between them. This CDR3 has 13 residues. Germline V lookup: CDR1 SGHTA, CDR2 FQGNSA.

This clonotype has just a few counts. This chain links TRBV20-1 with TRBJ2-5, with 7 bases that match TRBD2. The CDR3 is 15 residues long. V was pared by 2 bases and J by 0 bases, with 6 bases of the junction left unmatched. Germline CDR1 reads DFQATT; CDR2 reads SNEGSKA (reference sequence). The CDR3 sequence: CSARMLREYQETQYF. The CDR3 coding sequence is TGCAGTGCTAGAATGCTGCGGGAGTACCAAGAGACCCAGTACTTC.

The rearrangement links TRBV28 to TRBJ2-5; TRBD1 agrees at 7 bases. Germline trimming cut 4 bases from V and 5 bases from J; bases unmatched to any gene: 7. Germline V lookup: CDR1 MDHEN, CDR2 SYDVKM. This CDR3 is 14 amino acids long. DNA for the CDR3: TGTGCCAGCAGTTCACCGGGACAGACGGAGACCCAGTACTTC. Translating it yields CASSSPGQTETQYF.